This T cell receptor beta chain was identified during a study of response to subunit inactivated influenza vaccine. TCRdb re-analysed the RT-PCR reads in MiXCR, keeping a single row per CDR3 protein. Of about 800,000 distinct CDR3 sequences in the sample, 21% were seen once. Germline CDR1 SGHTA, CDR2 FQGNSA. The ends lost 5 bases at V and 6 bases at J; junction bases unmatched: 7. The CDR3 totals 14 residues. This TCR derives from a man aged 50 to 60 who received an inactivated influenza vaccine. Sequences were derived from PBMCs from blood, sampled less than 6 days after vaccination. V and J are TRBV7-2 and TRBJ2-7; 10 bases agree with TRBD1. The CDR3 DNA reads TGTGCCAGCAGCAACGGACAGGGGGGGAGCGAGCAGTACTTC. It yields the protein CASSNGQGGSEQYF. The full variable domain, with the rest looked up from reference TRBV7-2 and TRBJ2-7, is GAGVSQSPSNKVTEKGKDVELRCDPISGHTALYWYRQSLGQGLEFLIYFQGNSAPDKSGLPSDRFSAERTGGSVSTLTIQRTQQEDSAVYLCASSNGQGGSEQYFGPGTRLTVT.